These 18 T cell receptor beta chains were sequenced from one sample in a study of CD8+CD57+ T cells in acquired aplastic anemia. Genomic DNA, serving as template, underwent TCR beta VDJ and CDR3 profiling. TCRdb re-analysed the reads in MiXCR, keeping a single row per CDR3 protein. The data contain about 420,000 distinct CDR3 sequences, about two thirds of them singletons. Material for sequencing was sorted CD4+, CD8+, or CD8+CD57+ T cells (not recorded which) from PBMCs. Receptor source: a human donor in good health, serving as a control.

A word on this clonotype: The junction and the germline gene differ at one end; a read error may be behind it. V and J are TRBV7-4 and TRBJ2-3; D gene uncertain. The CDR3 loop spans 18 amino acids. The germline V gene encodes CDR1 SGHVT and CDR2 SQSDAQ. The CDR3 loop reads CASSIDPPVGASTDTQYF. Written as DNA, the CDR3 is TGTGCCAGCAGCATAGATCCGCCGGTAGGCGCGAGCACGGATACGCAGTATTTT.

This clonotype was seen at least ten times. A junction boundary mismatches the germline segment, possibly from a read error. The chain joins TRBV30 to TRBJ1-6; unclear D gene. Germline CDR1 GTSNPN, CDR2 SVGIG (reference sequence). CDR3 size: 14 residues. The CDR3 region has the DNA TGTGCCAGGAGTGAGAGTAGCTATAATTCACCCCTCCACTTT. This gives the protein CARSESSYNSPLHF.

The rearrangement joins TRBV20-1 to TRBJ1-2; D remains ambiguous. The CDR3 loop spans 12 amino acids. Trimming took 3 bases from V and 12 from J, leaving 17 bases between them. CDR1 DFQATT and CDR2 SNEGSKA come from the germline V gene (reference sequence). The CDR3 nucleotides are TGCAGTGCTAGCCCTACGAGCTCTGGAAACACCTTC. Amino acids: CSASPTSSGNTF.

This clonotype occurred a few times. This chain uses TRBV19 with TRBJ2-3; D may be TRBD1 (5 bases). Germline assignment: CDR1 LNHDA and CDR2 SQIVND (reference sequence). The CDR3 loop spans 14 amino acids. Trimming left V 5 bases short and J 3 bases short, with 12 bases between. In nucleotides, the CDR3 is TGTGCCAGTAGTCTGGGGCCAGCTACAGATACGCAGTATTTT. It specifies CASSLGPATDTQYF.

The chain couples TRBV29-1 to TRBJ1-2, with D uncertain. The ends were cut back, 6 bases at V and 4 bases at J, with 15 bases in the middle. Germline V gene lookup returns CDR1 SQVTM and CDR2 ANQGSEA. This CDR3 has 13 amino acids. The CDR3 DNA is TGCAGCGTCACCAAGGACCAGATCTATGGCTACACCTTC. This codes for CSVTKDQIYGYTF.

In this sample, this clonotype turned up a few times. This sequence may be a read error, since a much larger clone differs from it by one base. The chain has TRBV6-1 and TRBJ1-2; 7 bases line up with TRBD1. In germline, CDR1 is MNHNS, CDR2 SASEGT. The CDR3 has 14 residues. The CDR3 DNA is TGTGCCAGCAGGATAGACAGGGTGGGACTTGGCCACACCTTC. Residues: CASRIDRVGLGHTF.

The rearrangement joins TRBV19 to TRBJ2-3, with D unclear. The end of the DNA fits TRBJ1-5 better, so the J call may be wrong. The CDR3 is 13 residues long. The germline CDR1 and CDR2 sequences are LNHDA and SQIVND (reference sequence). The DNA for the CDR3 is TGTGCCAGCACCGGATACCTATTCCAGACCCAGCATTTT. Translated: CASTGYLFQTQHF.

This chain joins TRBV29-1 and TRBJ2-7, with no clear D. With 4 bases removed from V and 0 bases from J, the gap between germline ends came to 7 bases. CDR3 size: 12 residues. The germline CDR1 and CDR2 sequences are SQVTM and ANQGSEA. CDR3 nucleotide sequence: TGCAGCGTTGCGGGTATCTCCTACGAGCAGTACTTC. This encodes CSVAGISYEQYF.

The chain couples TRBV7-2 to TRBJ1-6; D is unclear. The CDR3 extends over 15 amino acids. Trimming left V 1 base short and J 10 bases short, with 14 bases between. CDR1 is SGHTA, CDR2 FQGNSA, per germline. CDR3 in DNA: TGTGCCAGCAGCTTAGAAACGGGTGCAACCTCACCCCTCCACTTT. Its protein product is CASSLETGATSPLHF.

About this clonotype itself: Its ends do not fully match the called genes, so a read error is possible. V and J are TRBV2 and TRBJ2-3; D is ambiguous. This CDR3 is 12 amino acids long. Germline CDR1 is SNHLY and CDR2 is FYNNEI. The CDR3 sequence is CTSKEITDTQYF. In DNA form, the CDR3 reads TGTACCAGCAAGGAAATCACAGATACGCAGTATTTT.

A note on this clonotype: One end of the junction is discordant with germline, which a read error may explain. The rearrangement links TRBV7-6 to TRBJ2-7; 7 nucleotides match TRBD1. CDR3 length equals 15 residues. Germline CDR1 reads SGHVS; CDR2 reads FNYEAQ. CDR3 amino acids: CASSSSSTGLYGQYF. The CDR3 nucleotides read TGTGCCAGCAGCTCCTCGTCGACAGGGCTCTACGGGCAGTACTTC.

The chain combines TRBV9 with TRBJ2-7; 8 bases match TRBD1. The CDR3 contains 13 residues. The V and J ends lost 0 bases and 6 bases, in that order; junction bases with no gene match: 2. Germline V CDR1 and CDR2: SGDLS, YYNGEE. The CDR3 protein is CASSVGQGSEQYF. CDR3 in DNA: TGTGCCAGCAGCGTAGGACAGGGGAGCGAGCAGTACTTC.

This clonotype appeared many times. The J gene is TRBJ1-2, the V gene TRBV9; no clear D. Germline lookup yields CDR1 SGDLS and CDR2 YYNGEE. The CDR3 has 15 amino acids. The germline V and J ends were trimmed by 0 bases and 4 bases, with 13 bases remaining between them. The CDR3 nucleotides read TGTGCCAGCAGCGTAGTGGGAGGGAGACTCTATGGCTACACCTTC. Translation: CASSVVGGRLYGYTF.

This clonotype has only a few counts. The rearrangement joins TRBV3-1 to TRBJ1-4; D is undetermined. With 1 base removed from V and 6 bases from J, the gap between germline ends came to 9 bases. Germline CDR1 and CDR2: LGHDT and YNNKEL (reference sequence). This CDR3 comprises 14 residues. The CDR3 region is CASSQVPRDEKLFF. The CDR3 bases are TGTGCCAGCAGCCAAGTCCCCCGGGATGAAAAACTGTTTTTT.

This clonotype was picked up many times. The chain recombines TRBV2 with TRBJ1-6; possibly TRBD1 for D (5 bases). The V end was cut by 11 bases, the J end by 4 bases, with 12 bases between. Germline V gives CDR1 SNHLY, CDR2 FYNNEI. CDR3 length equals 13 residues. The CDR3 loop reads CADQRQYNSPLHF. The CDR3 DNA follows: TGTGCCGATCAGAGACAGTATAATTCACCCCTCCACTTT.

There are many counts of this clonotype. The J gene is TRBJ2-4, the V gene TRBV4-1; no definite D call. V lost 1 base and J lost 0, with 7 bases in between. Germline V gene data show CDR1 as MGHRA and CDR2 as YSYEKL. CDR3 length: 15 amino acids. Written as DNA, the CDR3 is TGCGCCAGCAGCCAAGGGAACTTAGCCAAAAACATTCAGTACTTC. It specifies CASSQGNLAKNIQYF.

This clonotype appeared a few times. CDR3 amino acids: CASSITSGGTEAQYF. CDR3 coding DNA: TGTGCCAGTAGTATTACTAGCGGGGGGACCGAGGCCCAGTACTTC. The chain recombines TRBV19 with TRBJ2-5, with 12 bases that match TRBD2. CDR3 length: 15 residues. After removal of 3 bases from V and 9 bases from J, the junction contained 8 bases not matched to a gene. Germline V lookup: CDR1 LNHDA, CDR2 SQIVND (reference sequence). The variable domain in full, with the rest retrieved from reference TRBV19 and TRBJ2-5, is DGGITQSPKYLFRKEGQNVTLSCEQNLNHDAMYWYRQDPGQGLRLIYYSQIVNDFQKGDIAEGYSVSREKKESFPLTVTSAQKNPTAFYLCASSITSGGTEAQYFGPGTRLLVL.

Regarding this clonotype: Compared with germline, one end of the junction differs, possibly owing to a read error. The chain uses TRBV20-1 and TRBJ1-2, with D possibly being TRBD1 (6 bases). Germline CDR1 DFQATT, CDR2 SNEGSKA (reference sequence). CDR3 size: 13 residues. The DNA for the CDR3 is TGCAGCGCTAGAGCGGCGGGGGGCCACGGCTACACCTTC. It translates to CSARAAGGHGYTF.